These 23 T cell receptor beta chains were all obtained from the same sample, sequenced in a study of PD-L1 blockade in urothelial cancer (dated by TCRdb to the late 2010s). Libraries were made using the immunoSEQ multiplex PCR assay. TCRdb carries this immuneACCESS record with in-frame sequences only. Its versions omit some clonotypes, under half of them owing to an unresolved V gene in the studies checked, with the rest unexplained. This sample is represented by tens of thousands of clones; around 87% of them were singletons. 16% of the sample lies in the top ten. The source material was PBMCs, sampled around atezolizumab (anti-PD-L1) treatment. These receptors came from a man aged 60 to 75 with urothelial cancer.

V and J are TRBV7-9 and TRBJ1-2; D is ambiguous. CDR1 is SEHNR, CDR2 FQNEAQ, per germline (reference sequence). V gave up 0 bases and J gave up 2 bases, with 7 bases separating them. This CDR3 has 14 amino acids. In nucleotides, the CDR3 is TGTGCCAGCAGCTTAGCAATCACAAACTATGGCTACACCTTC. As protein: CASSLAITNYGYTF.

The chain joins TRBV6-1 to TRBJ2-7, with D perhaps matching TRBD2 (5 bases). The germline gives CDR1 MNHNS, CDR2 SASEGT. This CDR3 comprises 14 residues. The ends were cut back, 3 bases at V and 9 bases at J, with 18 bases in the middle. This chain's CDR3 is CASSDAAAPGGQYF. CDR3 sequence (DNA): TGTGCCAGCAGTGATGCAGCGGCACCCGGTGGGCAGTACTTC.

J is TRBJ1-5 and V is TRBV10-3; weak D call: TRBD1 (6 bases). Germline V CDR1 and CDR2: ENHRY, SYGVKD. V dropped 10 bases and J dropped 4 bases, with 17 bases sitting between them. CDR3 length: 14 amino acids. The chain's CDR3 is CATSPGRGNQPQHF. The CDR3 nucleotides are TGTGCCACCAGCCCAGGGAGGGGGAATCAGCCCCAGCATTTT.

This chain connects TRBV14 to TRBJ2-3; D is unresolved. Trimming removed 5 bases from V and 2 bases from J, with 8 bases in between. The V gene's germline CDR1 is SGHDN and CDR2 FVKESK. The CDR3 sequence is 13 residues long. The CDR3 sequence: CASSIYSTDTQYF. As DNA, the CDR3 is TGTGCCAGCAGCATCTACTCCACAGATACGCAGTATTTT.

This chain uses TRBV19 with TRBJ2-3, with no clear D. Germline CDR1 LNHDA, CDR2 SQIVND (reference sequence). CDR3 length: 13 amino acids. V was cut by 2 bases and J by 3 bases, with 6 bases left in between. The DNA of the CDR3 is TGTGCCAGTAGTATAAGTCGGACAGATACGCAGTATTTT. It is translated as CASSISRTDTQYF.

The V call is TRBV5-1, the J call TRBJ1-4; D may be TRBD1 (6 bases). The CDR3 sequence is 14 residues long. Per germline, CDR1 SGHRS and CDR2 YFSETQ. Trimming shortened V by 3 bases and J by 6 bases, and 12 bases separated the two germline ends. The CDR3 loop is CASSSGTPDEKLFF. CDR3 bases: TGCGCCAGCAGCTCCGGGACACCGGATGAAAAACTGTTTTTT.

V and J are TRBV14 and TRBJ1-2, with D unresolved. The CDR3 is 12 amino acids. Trimming took off 4 bases at V and 4 bases at J, with 7 bases between the two ends. Germline V lookup: CDR1 SGHDN, CDR2 FVKESK. CDR3 in amino acids: CASSPRGYGYTF. CDR3 DNA: TGTGCCAGCAGCCCGCGGGGCTATGGCTACACCTTC.

The rearrangement uses TRBV2 and TRBJ1-1, with 11 positions matching TRBD1. Germline values: CDR1 SNHLY, CDR2 FYNNEI. Losses at the gene ends were 4 bases for V and 9 bases for J; bases not matched to a gene: 10. The CDR3 consists of 15 residues. CDR3 DNA sequence: TGTGCCAGCAGTGGTCGGGACAGGGGGGAGTCGAAAGCTTTCTTT. Amino acid sequence: CASSGRDRGESKAFF.

This clone was recorded once. The chain combines TRBV5-4 with TRBJ2-7; 7 positions agree with TRBD2. Germline lookup yields CDR1 SGHNT and CDR2 YYREEE (reference sequence). The V and J ends lost 1 base and 2 bases, in that order; junction bases with no gene match: 9. The CDR3 consists of 16 residues. The CDR3 sequence is CASSLRGGLVAYEQYF. The CDR3 DNA sequence: TGTGCCAGCAGCTTGAGGGGTGGACTAGTTGCCTACGAGCAGTACTTC.

CDR3 bases: TGTGCCAGCAGCTTAGGGGCACCGGGATCAGCAGCCTACGAGCAGTACTTC. It yields the protein CASSLGAPGSAAYEQYF. The J gene is TRBJ2-7, the V gene TRBV7-2; a weak D match, TRBD2 (5 bases). The CDR3 has 17 residues. The V end lost 1 base, the J end lost 2 bases, and 18 bases lay between the germline ends. Germline V CDR1 and CDR2: SGHTA, FQGNSA. The whole variable domain, filled in from reference TRBV7-2 and TRBJ2-7, reads GAGVSQSPSNKVTEKGKDVELRCDPISGHTALYWYRQSLGQGLEFLIYFQGNSAPDKSGLPSDRFSAERTGGSVSTLTIQRTQQEDSAVYLCASSLGAPGSAAYEQYFGPGTRLTVT.

This chain uses TRBV29-1 with TRBJ2-7; 7 bases map to TRBD1. The trim removed 6 bases at V and 6 bases at J, leaving 11 bases unmatched. The length of the CDR3 is 13 residues. Germline V lookup: CDR1 SQVTM, CDR2 ANQGSEA. The CDR3, as DNA: TGCAGCGTCCCCGGGACAGCTTCGGCCGAGCAGTACTTC. It encodes CSVPGTASAEQYF.

V gene TRBV19 combines with J gene TRBJ2-5; TRBD2 matches 15 bases. The trim removed 3 bases at V and 4 bases at J, leaving 9 bases unmatched. The CDR3 runs to 18 residues. Per the germline V gene, CDR1 is LNHDA and CDR2 is SQIVND (reference sequence). The CDR3 DNA reads as TGTGCCAGTAGTATCCGGGGACTAGCGGGGGGCATGCCAGAGACCCAGTACTTC. Encoded protein: CASSIRGLAGGMPETQYF.

The chain links TRBV6-5 to TRBJ1-2; D may be TRBD1 (6 bases). CDR1 is MNHEY, CDR2 SVGAGI, per germline. The CDR3 sequence is 12 residues long. Trimming took off 4 bases at V and 5 bases at J, with 8 bases between the two ends. The CDR3 DNA sequence: TGTGCCAGCAGTTTAACAGGGTATGGCTACACCTTC. Protein product: CASSLTGYGYTF.

V and J are TRBV10-3 and TRBJ2-7; a possible D gene is TRBD2 (6 bases). Trimming pared 7 bases from V and 4 bases from J, leaving 20 bases between. The CDR3 length is 15 residues. CDR1 is ENHRY and CDR2 is SYGVKD in the germline V gene. CDR3 residues: CAITGTLEERYEQYF. The CDR3 nucleotides are TGTGCCATCACTGGGACTCTCGAGGAGCGGTACGAGCAGTACTTC.

The sample holds one count of this clone. This chain uses TRBV28 with TRBJ2-7, with TRBD1 identical over 7 bases. V shed 7 bases, J shed 3 bases, and the junction held 6 bases outside the gene matches. Germline CDR1 MDHEN, CDR2 SYDVKM. The CDR3 length is 13 residues. The CDR3: CASTPGQSYEQYF. The CDR3 DNA follows: TGTGCCAGCACCCCGGGACAGAGCTACGAGCAGTACTTC.

The chain is built from TRBV6-5 and TRBJ1-1; 9 bases agree with TRBD1. The CDR3 totals 14 residues. The V gene end was trimmed by 7 bases and the J gene end by 3 bases; junction bases not matched to a gene: 6. CDR1 MNHEY and CDR2 SVGAGI come from the germline V gene. In DNA, the CDR3 is TGTGCCAGCAAATTGACAGGGGGGGACACTGAAGCTTTCTTT. Translation: CASKLTGGDTEAFF.

This clone came up a few times. This CDR3 reads CASSTQGSSGANVLTF. The CDR3 region has the DNA TGTGCCAGCTCAACACAGGGAAGCTCTGGGGCCAACGTCCTGACTTTC. The chain carries TRBV28 and TRBJ2-6, with D possibly matching TRBD1 (6 bases). The germline V gene has CDR1 MDHEN and CDR2 SYDVKM. This CDR3 contains 16 residues. V was clipped by 8 bases and J by 0 bases, with 14 bases between them. The full variable domain, in which reference TRBV28 and TRBJ2-6 provide the parts outside the CDR3, is DVKVTQSSRYLVKRTGEKVFLECVQDMDHENMFWYRQDPGLGLRLIYFSYDVKMKEKGDIPEGYSVSREKKERFSLILESASTNQTSMYLCASSTQGSSGANVLTFGAGSRLTVL.

The rearrangement links TRBV7-2 to TRBJ1-5; no definite D call. V was clipped by 6 bases and J by 4 bases, with 10 bases between them. This CDR3 contains 13 residues. CDR1 and CDR2 from the germline V gene are SGHTA and FQGNSA. This chain's CDR3 is CASRNRENQPQHF. The DNA for the CDR3 is TGTGCCAGCAGAAATCGAGAAAATCAGCCCCAGCATTTT.

This clone appeared once. The V and J genes are TRBV2 and TRBJ1-1; D may be TRBD1 (6 bases). From germline, CDR1 is SNHLY and CDR2 FYNNEI. There are 14 residues in the CDR3. V shed 10 bases and J shed 3 bases, with 18 bases lying between them. The DNA for the CDR3 is TGTGCCATCACCCCACCCTCAGGGGACACTGAAGCTTTCTTT. This codes for CAITPPSGDTEAFF.

The gene calls are TRBV28 and TRBJ1-2, with D possibly matching TRBD1 (5 bases). The V gene lost 4 bases and the J gene lost 5 bases, with 8 bases spanning the gap. The CDR3 extends over 12 amino acids. Germline V gene sequence: CDR1 MDHEN, CDR2 SYDVKM. The CDR3 is CASSSQGYGYTF. The CDR3, as DNA: TGTGCCAGCAGTTCCCAGGGATATGGCTACACCTTC.

This chain connects TRBV5-1 to TRBJ2-1, with D possibly TRBD2 on 5 matching bases. CDR3 length: 16 residues. V lost 0 bases and J 7 bases, leaving 17 bases between the germline ends. Looked up from germline, CDR1 is SGHRS and CDR2 is YFSETQ. The CDR3, as DNA: TGCGCCAGCAGCTTGGCCTTACGGGATCAGGAAAATGAGCAGTTCTTC. The encoded protein is CASSLALRDQENEQFF.

The chain uses TRBV11-3 and TRBJ2-1, with D unresolved. The CDR3 extends over 13 amino acids. Trimming took 3 bases from V and 7 from J, leaving 10 bases between them. Per the germline V gene, CDR1 is SGHNT and CDR2 is YENEEA. The CDR3 nucleotides read TGTGCCAGCAGCTTCAGGTCGGCTAATGAGCAGTTCTTC. This codes for CASSFRSANEQFF.

The chain links TRBV9 to TRBJ2-5; TRBD1 agrees at 10 bases. The CDR3 covers 15 residues. CDR1 is SGDLS, CDR2 YYNGEE, per germline. Trimming at V came to 4 bases and at J to 5 bases, leaving 8 bases not matched to a gene. The DNA for the CDR3 is TGTGCCAGCAGCCTCCGGGACAGGGGTATGGAGACCCAGTACTTC. It translates to CASSLRDRGMETQYF.